Below are 30 T cell receptor beta chains sequenced from a single sample in a study of T cells in Graves' hyperthyroidism and ophthalmopathy. TCR beta CDR3 regions were amplified from RNA transcripts. Initially, a first-round RT-PCR of the TCR CDR3 employed the HTBI primer set. TCRdb re-derived calls from the multiplex PCR reads in MiXCR, one entry per CDR3 protein. In the table there are over 700,000 distinct CDR3 sequences, approximately 18% of which are singletons. The specimen sequenced was blood. The receptors were sampled from a woman in her 50s with Graves' hyperthyroidism that later progressed to Graves' ophthalmopathy.

This clonotype was picked up many times. The chain recombines TRBV27 with TRBJ1-5; 12 bases are shared with TRBD1. Trimming took 6 bases from V and 6 from J; bases not matched to a gene: 12. CDR1 MNHEY and CDR2 SMNVEV come from the germline V gene (reference sequence). This CDR3 is built from 17 residues. The CDR3 DNA reads as TGTGCCAGCAGACCAAATCTTGGGACAGGGGGCGGTCAGCCCCAGCATTTT. Translating gives CASRPNLGTGGGQPQHF.

This clonotype was detected a few times. The chain links TRBV13 to TRBJ1-1; possibly TRBD1 for D (5 bases). Germline loops: CDR1 PRHDT, CDR2 FYEKMQ (reference sequence). Trimming removed 2 bases at V and 3 bases at J, with 22 bases between. The CDR3 consists of 18 residues. Here the CDR3 reads CASSLHRLPRGSHTEAFF. CDR3 DNA sequence: TGTGCCAGCAGCTTACATCGGCTCCCCCGGGGGAGCCACACTGAAGCTTTCTTT.

This clonotype was counted many times. V usage is TRBV20-1 and J usage is TRBJ2-7; 10 nucleotides line up with TRBD1. The germline gives CDR1 DFQATT, CDR2 SNEGSKA (reference sequence). The CDR3 is 14 amino acids. V shed 1 base, J shed 6 bases, and the junction held 6 bases outside the gene matches. CDR3 region: CSARAGTGAGEQYF. CDR3 nucleotides: TGCAGTGCTAGAGCCGGGACAGGGGCTGGCGAGCAGTACTTC.

This clonotype was picked up many times. This sequence joins TRBV2 and TRBJ2-1; D gene ambiguous. V lost 5 bases, J lost 7 bases, and 9 bases lay in between. This CDR3 is built from 12 residues. Per the germline V gene, CDR1 is SNHLY and CDR2 is FYNNEI. CDR3 amino acids: CASSYTRNEQFF. The CDR3 nucleotides read TGTGCCAGCAGTTATACCAGGAATGAGCAGTTCTTC.

This chain uses TRBV18 with TRBJ1-2; 7 bases map to TRBD1. Germline V gene data show CDR1 as KGHSH and CDR2 as LQKENI. This CDR3 is built from 16 residues. V dropped 3 bases and J dropped 0; count of bases not matched to a gene: 7. CDR3 nucleotides: TGTGCCAGCTCACCCAATCTGGACAGGTCTAACTATGGCTACACCTTC. This gives the protein CASSPNLDRSNYGYTF.

Concerning this clonotype itself: This clone may be a read error of a much larger clone one base away. V usage is TRBV7-9 and J usage is TRBJ1-2; TRBD1 agrees at 9 bases. Looked up from germline, CDR1 is SEHNR and CDR2 is FQNEAQ (reference sequence). CDR3 size: 14 residues. The CDR3 spells CASHGTGFNYGCTF. The CDR3 DNA follows: TGTGCCAGCCACGGGACAGGGTTTAACTATGGCTGCACCTTC.

The V call is TRBV12-3 or TRBV12-4, the J call TRBJ1-1, with D perhaps matching TRBD1 (6 bases). V lost 3 bases and J lost 6, with 14 bases in between. This CDR3 contains 14 residues. DNA of the CDR3: TGTGCCAGCAGTTTCATTGGGGGCATCGCTGAAGCTTTCTTT. Amino acids: CASSFIGGIAEAFF.

The chain carries TRBV15 and TRBJ1-2; D is uncertain. V lost 0 bases and J 6 bases, leaving 8 bases between the germline ends. CDR3 length: 13 amino acids. Germline lookup yields CDR1 LNHNV and CDR2 YYDKDF (reference sequence). As DNA, the CDR3 is TGTGCCACCAGCAGAGATATAGGCGATGGCTACACCTTC. This translates into CATSRDIGDGYTF.

The chain combines TRBV7-9 with TRBJ2-5, with D possibly matching TRBD2 (5 bases). Between the trimmed V and J ends, which lost 1 base and 7 bases, there was a span of 13 bases. Germline CDR1 SEHNR, CDR2 FQNEAQ (reference sequence). This CDR3 is built from 14 residues. The CDR3 loop is CASSLVTQTRTQYF. The CDR3, as DNA: TGTGCCAGCAGCTTAGTAACCCAAACTAGGACCCAGTACTTC.

This clonotype showed up many times. This chain links TRBV6-1 with TRBJ1-5; D not certain. This CDR3 is built from 15 residues. V was trimmed by 5 bases and J by 1 base, leaving 12 bases between them. The V gene's germline CDR1 is MNHNS and CDR2 SASEGT. CDR3 sequence: CASSRRVMSNQPQHF. DNA of the CDR3: TGTGCCAGCAGTCGTCGGGTGATGAGCAATCAGCCCCAGCATTTT.

Only a few counts were recorded for this clonotype. V usage is TRBV11-1 and J usage is TRBJ2-2, with TRBD2 matching over 8 bases. Germline loops: CDR1 SGHAT, CDR2 FQDESV (reference sequence). V gave up 5 bases and J gave up 4 bases; unmatched junction bases: 9. The CDR3 has 16 amino acids. Here the CDR3 reads CASSTRAGDGTGELFF. The CDR3 bases are TGTGCCAGCAGCACGCGAGCGGGGGATGGCACCGGGGAGCTGTTTTTT.

This clonotype was observed a handful of times. DNA for the CDR3: TGCAGTGCTAGTAATTCAGGTGAATCCTATAATTCACCCCTCCACTTT. Translating gives CSASNSGESYNSPLHF. The rearrangement links TRBV20-1 to TRBJ1-6; D not resolved. V lost 3 bases and J lost 1, with 13 bases in between. Germline V gene data show CDR1 as DFQATT and CDR2 as SNEGSKA (reference sequence). This CDR3 has 16 residues.

This clonotype was detected a few times. This chain uses TRBV20-1 with TRBJ1-1, with D possibly matching TRBD1 (5 bases). CDR3 length equals 13 residues. Trimming removed 5 bases from V and 1 base from J, with 11 bases in between. Germline V gives CDR1 DFQATT, CDR2 SNEGSKA (reference sequence). DNA of the CDR3: TGCAGTGCTTCAAATGGACAGAACACTGAAGCTTTCTTT. It specifies CSASNGQNTEAFF.

The chain recombines TRBV6-1 with TRBJ1-5; D unresolved. Trimming took off 4 bases at V and 2 bases at J, with 12 bases between the two ends. CDR1 and CDR2 (germline): MNHNS, SASEGT. The CDR3 totals 15 residues. CDR3: CASSGRGKGNQPQHF. CDR3 DNA: TGTGCCAGCAGTGGCCGGGGTAAGGGCAATCAGCCCCAGCATTTT.

The rearrangement joins TRBV7-9 to TRBJ2-3; maybe TRBD2 (5 bases). The CDR3 is made up of 16 amino acids. The V gene's germline CDR1 is SEHNR and CDR2 FQNEAQ (reference sequence). Trimming removed 2 bases at V and 1 base at J, with 13 bases between. The DNA for the CDR3 is TGTGCCAGCAGCTTAACGGGGAAGGACGGCACAGATACGCAGTATTTT. Translation gives CASSLTGKDGTDTQYF.

The chain employs TRBV5-1 and TRBJ2-1; D remains ambiguous. CDR3 length: 13 residues. Germline V gives CDR1 SGHRS, CDR2 YFSETQ. Trimming stripped 2 bases from V and 5 bases from J, with 8 bases between. CDR3 in DNA: TGCGCCAGCAGCTTTTTTCCGGACAATGAGCAGTTCTTC. This sequence encodes CASSFFPDNEQFF.

This clonotype was recorded many times. The genes are TRBV30 and TRBJ2-2; 8 bases align to TRBD1. The CDR3 spans 15 residues. In germline, CDR1 is GTSNPN, CDR2 SVGIG (reference sequence). V lost 2 bases to trimming and J lost 5 bases; unmatched junction nucleotides: 7. CDR3 DNA sequence: TGTGCCTGGAGTTATCAGGGGGCAGGGACCGGGGAGCTGTTTTTT. Translated, it gives CAWSYQGAGTGELFF.

As for this clonotype: Mismatch with germline at one junction end may stem from a read error. The chain uses TRBV10-3 and TRBJ2-3, with 12 bases fitting TRBD1. From germline, CDR1 is ENHRY and CDR2 SYGVKD. This CDR3 is built from 16 residues. CDR3 protein: CASSWDRGPSTDTRYF. The CDR3 DNA reads TGCGCCAGCAGCTGGGACAGGGGGCCGAGCACAGATACGCGGTATTTT.

The genes are TRBV5-1 and TRBJ2-1; 10 positions agree with TRBD2. With V trimmed by 0 bases and J by 8 bases, 5 bases remained unmatched. Germline assignment: CDR1 SGHRS and CDR2 YFSETQ. The CDR3 consists of 15 residues. Here the CDR3 reads CASSLEAGGLDEQFF. In DNA, the CDR3 is TGCGCCAGCAGCTTGGAAGCGGGGGGGCTCGATGAGCAGTTCTTC.

This clonotype has just a few counts. The chain carries TRBV6-1 and TRBJ1-4; 7 nucleotides agree with TRBD1. CDR3 length equals 15 residues. J lost 4 bases, V lost 3 bases, and 5 bases had no gene match. Per germline, CDR1 MNHNS and CDR2 SASEGT. The CDR3, as DNA: TGTGCCAGCAGTGACAGGGGGTCCGGTAATGAAAAACTGTTTTTT. Amino acid sequence: CASSDRGSGNEKLFF.

In this sample, this clonotype turned up once. CDR3 protein: CASSVVAGGLVNEQFF. In nucleotides, the CDR3 is TGTGCCAGCAGCGTAGTTGCGGGGGGGCTCGTCAATGAGCAGTTCTTC. The rearrangement uses TRBV9 and TRBJ2-1; 9 bases line up with TRBD2. Losses at the gene ends were 0 bases for V and 6 bases for J; bases not matched to a gene: 7. Looked up from germline, CDR1 is SGDLS and CDR2 is YYNGEE. The CDR3 is made up of 16 amino acids.

CDR3 DNA: TGTGCCAGCAGCGTGGGACTGAGCTCCTACGAGCAGTACTTC. It specifies CASSVGLSSYEQYF. J is TRBJ2-7 and V is TRBV5-4; the D gene is possibly TRBD2 (6 bases). The CDR3 has 14 residues. Germline CDR1 is SGHNT and CDR2 is YYREEE (reference sequence). The V gene lost 4 bases and the J gene lost 0 bases, with 11 bases spanning the gap.

The J gene is TRBJ1-6, the V gene TRBV12-3 or TRBV12-4; perhaps TRBD1 as D (5 bases). The CDR3 totals 16 residues. Trimming shortened V by 3 bases and J by 8 bases, and 17 bases separated the two germline ends. The CDR3 loop reads CASSFELQGFDSPLHF. The DNA for the CDR3 is TGTGCCAGCAGTTTCGAGCTGCAGGGCTTTGATTCACCCCTCCACTTT.

The rearrangement links TRBV6-2 or TRBV6-3 to TRBJ2-1, with a tentative D call TRBD2 (5 bases). CDR1 MNHEY and CDR2 SVGEGT come from the germline V gene. This CDR3 is built from 14 residues. Deletions cut 7 bases from V and 0 bases from J, with 10 bases between. CDR3 protein: CASTKTISYNEQFF. The DNA for the CDR3 is TGTGCCAGCACCAAGACTATCTCCTACAATGAGCAGTTCTTC.

At least ten counts were recorded for this clonotype. The chain carries TRBV6-5 and TRBJ2-1; a possible D gene is TRBD2 (8 bases). The CDR3 is 18 amino acids. V was shortened by 2 bases and J by 8 bases, with 25 bases between the two germline ends. Germline V lookup: CDR1 MNHEY, CDR2 SVGAGI. The CDR3 sequence: CASSYVGSGARGTDEQFF. DNA of the CDR3: TGTGCCAGCAGTTACGTGGGTAGCGGGGCGAGGGGGACAGATGAGCAGTTCTTC.

This clonotype was seen repeatedly, ten times or more. This rearrangement joins TRBV5-1 to TRBJ2-3, with 7 positions matching TRBD2. The trim removed 0 bases at V and 2 bases at J, leaving 9 bases unmatched. CDR1 SGHRS and CDR2 YFSETQ come from the germline V gene. This CDR3 spans 17 amino acids. DNA for the CDR3: TGCGCCAGCAGCTTGGGGGTCACGGGGGGAAACACAGATACGCAGTATTTT. It yields the protein CASSLGVTGGNTDTQYF.

This clonotype was seen more than once but under ten times. A junction boundary mismatches the germline segment, possibly from a read error. The V gene is TRBV2, the J gene TRBJ2-5; 10 nucleotides match TRBD1. CDR3 length: 15 amino acids. Germline lookup yields CDR1 SNHLY and CDR2 FYNNEI. CDR3 DNA sequence: TGTGCCAGCACCACGGACAGGGGGAGCCAAAAGACCCAGTACTTC. Translated: CASTTDRGSQKTQYF. Combining the CDR3 with reference TRBV2 and TRBJ2-5 gives the whole variable domain EPEVTQTPSHQVTQMGQEVILRCVPISNHLYFYWYRQILGQKVEFLVSFYNNEISEKSEIFDDQFSVERPDGSNFTLKIRSTKLEDSAMYFCASTTDRGSQKTQYFGPGTRLLVL.

There are many counts of this clonotype. V usage is TRBV12-3 or TRBV12-4 and J usage is TRBJ2-2, with D uncertain. V lost 6 bases and J 4 bases, leaving 12 bases between the germline ends. This CDR3 is 14 amino acids long. DNA of the CDR3: TGTGCCAGCAGACTATTCGATTTCACCGGGGAGCTGTTTTTT. This sequence encodes CASRLFDFTGELFF.

V and J are TRBV5-1 and TRBJ1-6, with D possibly TRBD1 on 5 matching bases. Germline CDR1 reads SGHRS; CDR2 reads YFSETQ. There are 14 residues in the CDR3. The V and J ends lost 2 bases and 12 bases respectively, with 15 bases between them. Here the CDR3 DNA reads TGCGCCAGCAGCTTCGGGGAGCCTGGGGGACCCCTCCACTTT. Protein product: CASSFGEPGGPLHF.

The chain carries TRBV7-9 and TRBJ1-2, with D possibly TRBD1 on 5 matching bases. CDR1 and CDR2 (germline): SEHNR, FQNEAQ (reference sequence). V shed 0 bases and J shed 6 bases, with 14 bases lying between them. This CDR3 has 15 residues. This chain's CDR3 is CASSLAISGHDGYTF. The CDR3 coding sequence is TGTGCCAGCAGCTTAGCCATATCTGGACATGATGGCTACACCTTC.